This T cell receptor (beta chain) was retrieved from a study of OX40 agonist ivuxolimab in advanced cancers. Study-level background: Ivuxolimab, which patients received intravenously every 2 weeks, was dosed at 0.01 to 10 mg/kg. At roughly 83% male, the cohort had a mean age of roughly 60 years, ranging from about 20 to 80. Three dose-escalation patients had partial responses: one with hepatocellular carcinoma and two with cutaneous melanoma.

The CDR3 covers 16 residues. V gave up 4 bases and J gave up 1 base; unmatched junction bases: 7. Germline-derived CDR1 and CDR2 are GTSNPN and SVGIG (reference sequence). Collection of blood occurred at baseline, at cycle 4 day 1, and at cycle 7 day 1. Only in-frame clones appear in the TCRdb table, and some are missing; sequencing was by immunoSEQ multiplex PCR. Counted here are tens of thousands of clones, approximately 90% occurring once; the ten biggest clones make up roughly 3%. The chain employs TRBV30 and TRBJ2-5, with 12 bases that match TRBD2. The receptor was isolated from an adult with an advanced solid tumor such as melanoma, head and neck, liver or kidney cancer. Sequencing was performed on CD4+ or CD8+ T cells sorted from blood, taken in a trial of the OX40 agonist ivuxolimab. The CDR3 is CAWTKGLAGPQETQYF. DNA for the CDR3: TGTGCCTGGACCAAAGGACTAGCGGGGCCCCAAGAGACCCAGTACTTC.